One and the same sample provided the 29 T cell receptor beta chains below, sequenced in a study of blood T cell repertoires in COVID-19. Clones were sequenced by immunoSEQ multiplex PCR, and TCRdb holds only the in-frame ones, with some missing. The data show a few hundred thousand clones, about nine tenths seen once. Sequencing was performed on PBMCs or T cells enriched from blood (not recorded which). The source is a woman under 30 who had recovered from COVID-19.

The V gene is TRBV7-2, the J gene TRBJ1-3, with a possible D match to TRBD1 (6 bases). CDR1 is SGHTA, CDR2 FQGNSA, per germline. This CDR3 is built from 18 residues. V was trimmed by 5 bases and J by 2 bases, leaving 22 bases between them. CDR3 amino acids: CASSKRLSSGDPGNTIYF. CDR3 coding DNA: TGTGCCAGCAGCAAGCGCCTATCCTCAGGGGACCCTGGAAACACCATATATTTT.

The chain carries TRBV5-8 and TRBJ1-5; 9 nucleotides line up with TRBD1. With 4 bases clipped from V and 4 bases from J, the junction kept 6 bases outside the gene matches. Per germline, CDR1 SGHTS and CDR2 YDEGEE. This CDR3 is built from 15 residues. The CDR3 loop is CASSRTGTGNQPQHF. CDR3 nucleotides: TGTGCCAGCAGCCGCACCGGGACAGGGAATCAGCCCCAGCATTTT.

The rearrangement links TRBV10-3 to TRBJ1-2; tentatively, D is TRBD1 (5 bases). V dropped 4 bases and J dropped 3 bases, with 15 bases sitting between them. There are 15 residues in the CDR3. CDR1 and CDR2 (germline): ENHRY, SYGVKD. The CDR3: CAISGLRAIDYGYTF. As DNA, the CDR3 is TGTGCCATCAGTGGACTCAGGGCTATTGACTATGGCTACACCTTC.

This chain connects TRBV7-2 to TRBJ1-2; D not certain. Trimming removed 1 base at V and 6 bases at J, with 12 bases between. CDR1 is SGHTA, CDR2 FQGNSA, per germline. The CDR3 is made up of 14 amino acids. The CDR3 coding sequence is TGTGCCAGCAGCTTAGTGGCCCAGGTTCATGGCTACACCTTC. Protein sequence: CASSLVAQVHGYTF. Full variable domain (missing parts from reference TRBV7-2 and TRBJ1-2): GAGVSQSPSNKVTEKGKDVELRCDPISGHTALYWYRQSLGQGLEFLIYFQGNSAPDKSGLPSDRFSAERTGGSVSTLTIQRTQQEDSAVYLCASSLVAQVHGYTFGSGTRLTVV.

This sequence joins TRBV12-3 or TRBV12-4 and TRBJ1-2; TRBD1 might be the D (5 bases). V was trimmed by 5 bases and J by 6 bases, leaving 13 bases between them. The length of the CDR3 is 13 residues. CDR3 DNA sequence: TGTGCCAGCAGTCCTAGTCGGGGGGATGGCTACACCTTC. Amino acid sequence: CASSPSRGDGYTF.

CDR3 DNA sequence: TGCGCCAGCAGCCAAGGGGGGACAGGGGGCGGCGAGACCCAGTACTTC. Residues: CASSQGGTGGGETQYF. The chain is built from TRBV4-1 and TRBJ2-5; the match to TRBD1 covers 12 bases. Germline CDR1 is MGHRA and CDR2 is YSYEKL. This CDR3 contains 16 residues. Germline trimming cut 1 base from V and 5 bases from J; bases unmatched to any gene: 5.

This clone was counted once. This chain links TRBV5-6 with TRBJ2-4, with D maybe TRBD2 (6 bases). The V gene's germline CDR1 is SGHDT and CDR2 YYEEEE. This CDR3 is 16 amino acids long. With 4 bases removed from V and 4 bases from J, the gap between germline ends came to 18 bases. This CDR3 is CASSRVGRTKKNIQYF. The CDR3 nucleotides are TGTGCCAGCAGCCGTGTAGGACGGACTAAAAAAAACATTCAGTACTTC.

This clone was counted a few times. In DNA form, the CDR3 reads TGTGCCAGCAGTTTGTTCAGGGCCTGGGAGCTGTTTTTT. Translated: CASSLFRAWELFF. V usage is TRBV6-5 and J usage is TRBJ2-2; D might be TRBD1 (5 bases). The CDR3 length is 13 residues. In germline, CDR1 is MNHEY, CDR2 SVGAGI. The V and J ends lost 4 bases and 9 bases respectively, with 12 bases between them.

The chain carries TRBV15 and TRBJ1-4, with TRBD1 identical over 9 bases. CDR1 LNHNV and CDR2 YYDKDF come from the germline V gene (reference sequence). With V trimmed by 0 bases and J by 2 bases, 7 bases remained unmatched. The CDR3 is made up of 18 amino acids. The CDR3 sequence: CATSRDRDRATTNEKLFF. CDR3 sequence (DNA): TGTGCCACCAGCAGAGATAGGGACAGGGCGACCACTAATGAAAAACTGTTTTTT.

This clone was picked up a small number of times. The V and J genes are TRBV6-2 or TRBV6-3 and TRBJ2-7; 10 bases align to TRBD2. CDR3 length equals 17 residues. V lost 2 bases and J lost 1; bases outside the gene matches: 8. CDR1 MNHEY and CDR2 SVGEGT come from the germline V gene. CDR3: CASSYHLRLAGSYEQYF. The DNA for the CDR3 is TGTGCCAGCAGTTACCACCTCCGACTAGCGGGTTCCTACGAGCAGTACTTC.

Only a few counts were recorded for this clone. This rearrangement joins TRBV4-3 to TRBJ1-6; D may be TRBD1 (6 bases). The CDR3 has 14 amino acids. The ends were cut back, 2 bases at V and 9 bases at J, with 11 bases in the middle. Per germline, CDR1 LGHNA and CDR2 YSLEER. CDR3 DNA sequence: TGCGCCAGCAGCCAAAGGGGGTCTTCTTCACCCCTCCACTTT. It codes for CASSQRGSSSPLHF.

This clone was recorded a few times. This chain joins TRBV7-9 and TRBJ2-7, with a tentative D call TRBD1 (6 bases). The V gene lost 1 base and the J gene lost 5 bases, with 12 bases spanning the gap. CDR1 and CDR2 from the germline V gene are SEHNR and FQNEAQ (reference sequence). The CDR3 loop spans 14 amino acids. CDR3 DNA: TGTGCCAGCAGCTTAGTGGGACAATCCCACGAGCAGTACTTC. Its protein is CASSLVGQSHEQYF.

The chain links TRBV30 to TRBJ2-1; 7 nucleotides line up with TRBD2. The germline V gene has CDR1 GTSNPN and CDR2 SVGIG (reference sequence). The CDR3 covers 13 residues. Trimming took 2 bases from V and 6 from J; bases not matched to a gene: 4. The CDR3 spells CAWSLWGGNEQFF. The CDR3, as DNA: TGTGCCTGGAGTCTATGGGGGGGCAATGAGCAGTTCTTC.

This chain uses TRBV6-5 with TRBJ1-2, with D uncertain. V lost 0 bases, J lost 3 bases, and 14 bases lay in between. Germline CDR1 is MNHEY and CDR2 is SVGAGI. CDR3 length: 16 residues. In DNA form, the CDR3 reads TGTGCCAGCAGTTACTCCGCCGAGGGTGTCGACTATGGCTACACCTTC. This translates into CASSYSAEGVDYGYTF.

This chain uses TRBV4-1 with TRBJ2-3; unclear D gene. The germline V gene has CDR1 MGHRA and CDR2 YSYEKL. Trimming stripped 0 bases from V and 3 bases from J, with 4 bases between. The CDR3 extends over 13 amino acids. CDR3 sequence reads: CASSQELTDTQYF. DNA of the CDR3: TGCGCCAGCAGCCAAGAGCTAACAGATACGCAGTATTTT.

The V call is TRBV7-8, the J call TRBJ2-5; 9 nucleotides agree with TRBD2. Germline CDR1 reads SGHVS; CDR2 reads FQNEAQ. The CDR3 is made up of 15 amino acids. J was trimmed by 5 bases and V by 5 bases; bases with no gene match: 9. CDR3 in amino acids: CASSLRWAGGETQYF. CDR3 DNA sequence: TGTGCCAGCAGCCTCCGGTGGGCGGGAGGGGAGACCCAGTACTTC.

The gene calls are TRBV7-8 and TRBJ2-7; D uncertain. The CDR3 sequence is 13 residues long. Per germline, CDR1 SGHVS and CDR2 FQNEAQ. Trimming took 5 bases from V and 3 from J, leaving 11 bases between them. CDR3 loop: CASSPSDGYEQYF. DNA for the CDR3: TGTGCCAGCAGCCCAAGCGACGGCTACGAGCAGTACTTC.

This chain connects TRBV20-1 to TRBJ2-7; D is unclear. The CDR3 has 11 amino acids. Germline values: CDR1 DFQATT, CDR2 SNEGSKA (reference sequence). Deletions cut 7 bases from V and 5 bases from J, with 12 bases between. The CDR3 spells CSVLGDHEQYF. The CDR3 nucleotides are TGCAGTGTCCTAGGTGACCACGAGCAGTACTTC.

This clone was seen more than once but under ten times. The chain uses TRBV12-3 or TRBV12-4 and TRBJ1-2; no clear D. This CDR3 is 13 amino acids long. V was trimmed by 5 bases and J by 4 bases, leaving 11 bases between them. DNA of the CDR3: TGTGCCAGCAGTCCCACAGATGCCTATGGCTACACCTTC. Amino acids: CASSPTDAYGYTF.

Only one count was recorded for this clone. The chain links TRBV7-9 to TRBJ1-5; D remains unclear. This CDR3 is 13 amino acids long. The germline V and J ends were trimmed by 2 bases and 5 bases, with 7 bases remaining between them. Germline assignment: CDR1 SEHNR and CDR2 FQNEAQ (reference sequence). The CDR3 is CASSLWGDQPQHF. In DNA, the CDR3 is TGTGCCAGCAGCTTATGGGGAGATCAGCCCCAGCATTTT.

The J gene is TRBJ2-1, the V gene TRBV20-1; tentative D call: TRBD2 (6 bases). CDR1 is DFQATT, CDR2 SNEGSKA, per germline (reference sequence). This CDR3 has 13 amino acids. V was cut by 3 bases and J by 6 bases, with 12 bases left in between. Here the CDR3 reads CSASLGLPNEQFF. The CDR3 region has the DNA TGCAGTGCTAGTTTGGGACTCCCCAATGAGCAGTTCTTC.

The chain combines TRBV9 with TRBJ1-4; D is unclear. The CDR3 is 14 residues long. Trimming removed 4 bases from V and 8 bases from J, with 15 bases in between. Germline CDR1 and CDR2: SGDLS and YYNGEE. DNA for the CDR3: TGTGCCAGCAGCTTCCGGGCTGGAGGGGAAAAACTGTTTTTT. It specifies CASSFRAGGEKLFF.

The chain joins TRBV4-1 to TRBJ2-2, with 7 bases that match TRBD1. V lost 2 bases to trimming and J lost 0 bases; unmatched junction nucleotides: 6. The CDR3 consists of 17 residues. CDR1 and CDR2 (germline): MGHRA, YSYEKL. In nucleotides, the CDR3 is TGCGCCAGCAGCCAATTCGCTACAGGGGCGAACACCGGGGAGCTGTTTTTT. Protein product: CASSQFATGANTGELFF.

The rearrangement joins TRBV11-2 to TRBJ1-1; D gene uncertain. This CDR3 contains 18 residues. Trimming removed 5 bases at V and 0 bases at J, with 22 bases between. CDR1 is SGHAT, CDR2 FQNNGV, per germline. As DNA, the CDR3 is TGTGCCAGCAGCCCACCCCCTCGTCGGGGTAGGATGAACACTGAAGCTTTCTTT. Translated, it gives CASSPPPRRGRMNTEAFF.

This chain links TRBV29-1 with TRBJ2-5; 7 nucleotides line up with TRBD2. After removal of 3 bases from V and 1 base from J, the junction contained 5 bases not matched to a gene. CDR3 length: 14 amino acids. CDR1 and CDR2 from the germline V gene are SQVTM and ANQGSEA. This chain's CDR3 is CSVDLTGGQETQYF. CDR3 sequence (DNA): TGCAGCGTTGACCTTACGGGGGGCCAAGAGACCCAGTACTTC.

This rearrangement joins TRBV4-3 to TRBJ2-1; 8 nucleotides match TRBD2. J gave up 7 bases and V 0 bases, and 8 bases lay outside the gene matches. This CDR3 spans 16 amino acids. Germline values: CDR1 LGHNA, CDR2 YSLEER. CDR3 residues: CASSQEGLAGMNEQFF. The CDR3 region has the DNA TGCGCCAGCAGCCAAGAAGGGTTAGCGGGAATGAATGAGCAGTTCTTC.

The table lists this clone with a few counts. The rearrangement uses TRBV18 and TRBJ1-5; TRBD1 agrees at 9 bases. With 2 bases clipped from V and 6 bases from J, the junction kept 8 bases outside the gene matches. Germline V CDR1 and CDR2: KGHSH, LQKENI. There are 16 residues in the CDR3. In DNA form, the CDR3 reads TGTGCCAGCTCACCAGAGACAGGGGGAATAGTTCAGCCCCAGCATTTT. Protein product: CASSPETGGIVQPQHF.

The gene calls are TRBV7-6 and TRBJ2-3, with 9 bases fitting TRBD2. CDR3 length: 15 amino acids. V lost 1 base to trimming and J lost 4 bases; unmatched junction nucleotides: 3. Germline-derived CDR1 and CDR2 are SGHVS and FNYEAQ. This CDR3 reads CASSLVSGRADTQYF. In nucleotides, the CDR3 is TGTGCCAGCAGCTTAGTTAGCGGGAGAGCAGATACGCAGTATTTT.

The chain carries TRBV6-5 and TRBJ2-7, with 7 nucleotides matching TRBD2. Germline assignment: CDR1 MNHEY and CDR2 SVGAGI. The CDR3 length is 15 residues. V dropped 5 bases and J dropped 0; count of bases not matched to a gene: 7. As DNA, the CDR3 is TGTGCCAGCAGTCCTTCCGGGACTACCTCCTACGAGCAGTACTTC. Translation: CASSPSGTTSYEQYF.